This T cell receptor (beta chain) was recovered during a study of beta chain features in type 1 diabetes. This CDR3 is built from 16 residues. V lost 0 bases and J lost 3, with 11 bases in between. Germline-derived CDR1 and CDR2 are MNHEY and SVGAGI. The study reverse transcribed the entire isolated RNA, so it sequenced expressed TCRB transcripts. The protocol was immunoSEQ multiplex PCR, while the TCRdb copy is restricted to in-frame clones and leaves out a portion. The profile shows under 300,000 clones, around 7.3% of them singletons. The rearrangement links TRBV6-5 to TRBJ2-2, with D perhaps TRBD1 (5 bases). The sequenced sample consisted of central memory CD4+ T cells from blood. The sequence was obtained from a woman between 18 and 29 years old in good health. The CDR3 DNA sequence: TGTGCCAGCAGTTACTCGCTCAGGGTGGACACCGGGGAGCTGTTTTTT. Translating gives CASSYSLRVDTGELFF.